This entry describes one TCR beta chain. Its antigen is undetermined. These data originate in a study of cytomegalovirus exposure and HLA in healthy donors. Study-wide results and limits: The authors listed 150 or so TCR beta chains as cytomegalovirus-associated. Analysis was carried out at a later point, and it linked a missense DCLRE1C variant to TCR beta V- and J-gene trimming. An analysis that came later showed most CMV-associated TCR beta chains appearing HLA-restricted. Being indistinguishable, some V segments were excluded, TRBV6-2 and TRBV6-3 among them.

13 Jbeta primers and 60 Vbeta primers were used for the PCR. The assay was immunoSEQ multiplex PCR, and TCRdb's table has in-frame clones only and misses some. Of fewer than 110,000 clones in the sample, about 80% were seen once. The V gene end was trimmed by 5 bases and the J gene end by 4 bases; junction bases not matched to a gene: 11. The CDR3 contains 15 residues. CDR1 and CDR2 (germline): MNHEY, SMNVEV (reference sequence). Sample: PBMCs. The chain carries TRBV27 and TRBJ2-7, with TRBD2 identical over 7 bases. The receptor comes from a man aged 30-40 years in good health and CMV-seronegative. DNA for the CDR3: TGTGCCAGCAGTCCCGACGCGGGAGTCTGGTACGAGCAGTACTTC. This translates into CASSPDAGVWYEQYF.